These 11 T cell receptor beta chains were sequenced from one sample in a study of identical twins listed by TCRdb under 2016. The library relied on 5' RACE. Sequenced using an Illumina HiSeq 2000. TCRdb reran the public reads through fastp at Q25 and MiXCR, keeping productive beta chains. Rows are unified per CDR3 protein, each entry keeping the most common DNA and genes. The table for this sample lists 200,000 to 250,000 distinct CDR3 sequences; 5.5% to 8% of them were counted only once. The ten most abundant clones make up about 3.6% of the sample. These data were also filed under a second study, of yellow fever vaccine responses in identical twins.

Sequenced sample: memory (CD45RO+) T cells sorted from blood. The sample's cell subset or site label, in plain terms: CD45RO+ enriched T cells. These receptor sequences come from a woman younger than 30 in good health.

This chain links TRBV29-1 with TRBJ2-2; D gene unclear. Trimming shortened V by 7 bases and J by 0 bases, and 12 bases separated the two germline ends. The CDR3 has 14 amino acids. The V gene's germline CDR1 is SQVTM and CDR2 ANQGSEA. CDR3 loop: CSAGSAANTGELFF. The CDR3 nucleotides read TGCAGCGCGGGTAGTGCAGCGAACACCGGGGAGCTGTTTTTT.

The chain couples TRBV5-1 to TRBJ2-7; 8 bases match TRBD2. This CDR3 has 14 amino acids. Per germline, CDR1 SGHRS and CDR2 YFSETQ. With V trimmed by 8 bases and J by 2 bases, 9 bases remained unmatched. CDR3 amino acids: CASRSGSWTYEQYF. As DNA, the CDR3 is TGCGCCAGTAGGAGCGGGAGTTGGACCTACGAGCAGTACTTC.

This clonotype was seen a handful of times. Here the CDR3 DNA reads TGTGCCAGCTCACCAGGAGGGACAGCCCTCTACGAGCAGTACTTC. It encodes CASSPGGTALYEQYF. This chain links TRBV18 with TRBJ2-7; TRBD1 might be the D (7 bases). Germline CDR1 KGHSH, CDR2 LQKENI. Trimming stripped 2 bases from V and 3 bases from J, with 14 bases between. The CDR3 runs to 15 residues.

The chain employs TRBV2 and TRBJ2-1; 15 bases are shared with TRBD2. The CDR3 loop spans 21 amino acids. Germline values: CDR1 SNHLY, CDR2 FYNNEI. V trimming: 10 bases; J trimming: 0 bases; junction bases outside the gene matches: 19. The CDR3 protein is CATRDRSLGTSGRTSYNEQFF. Written as DNA, the CDR3 is TGTGCCACAAGGGACAGGAGTCTCGGGACTAGCGGGAGGACCTCCTACAATGAGCAGTTCTTC.

This clonotype has at least ten counts. CDR3 in DNA: TGCAGTGCTAGAGCTATGGTCGGGGAGCTGTTTTTT. This encodes CSARAMVGELFF. The chain has TRBV20-1 and TRBJ2-2; D ambiguous. V was shortened by 1 base and J by 7 bases, with 7 bases between the two germline ends. CDR1 and CDR2 from the germline V gene are DFQATT and SNEGSKA (reference sequence). There are 12 residues in the CDR3.

This chain joins TRBV7-7 and TRBJ1-1; maybe TRBD1 (6 bases). The length of the CDR3 is 13 residues. Deletions cut 5 bases from V and 7 bases from J, with 14 bases between. Per germline, CDR1 SSHAT and CDR2 FNYEAQ (reference sequence). In DNA form, the CDR3 reads TGTGCCAGCAGCCTGGACAGAGGGAGTGAAGCTTTCTTT. Translating it yields CASSLDRGSEAFF.

Only a few counts were recorded for this clonotype. J is TRBJ1-6 and V is TRBV28; D possibly corresponds to TRBD1 (5 bases). The CDR3 is 11 residues long. Germline CDR1 MDHEN, CDR2 SYDVKM. V was trimmed by 7 bases and J by 15 bases, leaving 13 bases between them. CDR3 nucleotide sequence: TGTGCCAGCACAGGGAAGGAACTCCTCCACTTT. Its protein product is CASTGKELLHF.

The V call is TRBV7-2, the J call TRBJ1-2; 10 bases match TRBD1. The CDR3 loop spans 13 amino acids. Germline CDR1 SGHTA, CDR2 FQGNSA. V gave up 5 bases and J gave up 7 bases; unmatched junction bases: 4. CDR3 DNA: TGTGCCAGCAGCCCCGGGACAGGGGTTGGCTACACCTTC. Translated, it gives CASSPGTGVGYTF.

V is TRBV6-5 and J is TRBJ1-1; 7 bases match TRBD1. The V and J ends lost 4 bases and 6 bases, in that order; junction bases with no gene match: 11. The CDR3 spans 15 residues. Per the germline V gene, CDR1 is MNHEY and CDR2 is SVGAGI. Here the CDR3 DNA reads TGTGCCAGCAGTTTAACTCAGGGGGGTTTATCTGAAGCTTTCTTT. Translated, it gives CASSLTQGGLSEAFF.

The chain uses TRBV12-3 or TRBV12-4 and TRBJ2-5; possibly TRBD1 for D (7 bases). The CDR3 is 16 amino acids. The germline V and J ends were trimmed by 3 bases and 7 bases, with 21 bases remaining between them. CDR3 DNA: TGTGCCAGCAGTTTCGCTCGGGACAGTGGGCGGGGGACCCAGTACTTC. Amino acids: CASSFARDSGRGTQYF.

In DNA form, the CDR3 reads TGTGCCATCAGTGAGTCAGGGGCAGCACAAGAAGGGACCCAGTACTTC. Translating gives CAISESGAAQEGTQYF. The chain links TRBV10-3 to TRBJ2-5, with a possible D match to TRBD1 (5 bases). The CDR3 totals 16 residues. Germline CDR1 and CDR2: ENHRY and SYGVKD. Trimming pared 0 bases from V and 7 bases from J, leaving 18 bases between.